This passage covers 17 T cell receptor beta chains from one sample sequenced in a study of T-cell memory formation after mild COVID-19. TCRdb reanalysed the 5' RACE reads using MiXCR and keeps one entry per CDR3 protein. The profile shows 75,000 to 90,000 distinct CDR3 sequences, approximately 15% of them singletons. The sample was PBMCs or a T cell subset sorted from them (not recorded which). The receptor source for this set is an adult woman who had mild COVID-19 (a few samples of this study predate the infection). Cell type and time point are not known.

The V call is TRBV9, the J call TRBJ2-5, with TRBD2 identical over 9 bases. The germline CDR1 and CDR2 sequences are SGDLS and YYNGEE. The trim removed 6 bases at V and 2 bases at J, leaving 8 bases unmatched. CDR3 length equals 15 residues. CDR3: CASTESGGLQETQYF. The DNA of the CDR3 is TGTGCCAGCACCGAAAGCGGGGGGCTACAAGAGACCCAGTACTTC.

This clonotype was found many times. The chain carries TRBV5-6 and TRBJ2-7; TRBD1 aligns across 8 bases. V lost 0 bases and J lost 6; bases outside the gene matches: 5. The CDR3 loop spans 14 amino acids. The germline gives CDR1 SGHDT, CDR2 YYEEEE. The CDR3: CASSLGQGLFEQYF. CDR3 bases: TGTGCCAGCAGCTTGGGACAGGGGTTGTTCGAGCAGTACTTC.

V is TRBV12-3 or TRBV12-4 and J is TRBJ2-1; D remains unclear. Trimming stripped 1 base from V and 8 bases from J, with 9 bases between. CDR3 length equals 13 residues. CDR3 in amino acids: CASSLGTTDEQFF. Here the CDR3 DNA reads TGTGCCAGCAGTTTAGGTACGACGGATGAGCAGTTCTTC.

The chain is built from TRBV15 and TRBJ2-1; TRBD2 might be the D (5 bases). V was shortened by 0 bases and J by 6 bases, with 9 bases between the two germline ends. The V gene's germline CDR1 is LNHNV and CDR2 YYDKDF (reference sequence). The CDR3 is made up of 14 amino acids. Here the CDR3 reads CATSRELVGNEQFF. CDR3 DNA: TGTGCCACCAGCAGAGAACTAGTTGGCAATGAGCAGTTCTTC.

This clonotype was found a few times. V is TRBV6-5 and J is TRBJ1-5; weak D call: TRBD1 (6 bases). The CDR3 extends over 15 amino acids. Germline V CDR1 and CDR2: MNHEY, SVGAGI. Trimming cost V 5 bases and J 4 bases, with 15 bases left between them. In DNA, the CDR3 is TGTGCCAGCAGTCCCCGAGAGGGGGGGAATCAGCCCCAGCATTTT. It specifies CASSPREGGNQPQHF.

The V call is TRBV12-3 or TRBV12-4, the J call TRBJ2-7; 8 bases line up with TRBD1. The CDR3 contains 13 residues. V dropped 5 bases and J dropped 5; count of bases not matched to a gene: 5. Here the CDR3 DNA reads TGTGCCAGCAGTCCGGACAGGGCCGACGAGCAGTACTTC. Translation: CASSPDRADEQYF.

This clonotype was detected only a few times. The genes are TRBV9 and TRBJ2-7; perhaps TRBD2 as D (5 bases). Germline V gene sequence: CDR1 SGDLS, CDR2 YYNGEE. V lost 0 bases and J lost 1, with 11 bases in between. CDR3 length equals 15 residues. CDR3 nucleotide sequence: TGTGCCAGCAGCGTAGGTTCAAGCGGTTCCTACGAGCAGTACTTC. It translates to CASSVGSSGSYEQYF. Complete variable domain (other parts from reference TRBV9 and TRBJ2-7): DSGVTQTPKHLITATGQRVTLRCSPRSGDLSVYWYQQSLDQGLQFLIQYYNGEERAKGNILERFSAQQFPDLHSELNLSSLELGDSALYFCASSVGSSGSYEQYFGPGTRLTVT.

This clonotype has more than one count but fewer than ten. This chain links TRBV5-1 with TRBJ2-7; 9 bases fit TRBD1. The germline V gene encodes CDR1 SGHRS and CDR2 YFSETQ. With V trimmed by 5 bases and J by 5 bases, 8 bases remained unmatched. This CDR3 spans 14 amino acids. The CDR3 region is CASRPGQGLDEQYF. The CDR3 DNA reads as TGCGCCAGCAGACCGGGACAGGGTCTTGACGAGCAGTACTTC.

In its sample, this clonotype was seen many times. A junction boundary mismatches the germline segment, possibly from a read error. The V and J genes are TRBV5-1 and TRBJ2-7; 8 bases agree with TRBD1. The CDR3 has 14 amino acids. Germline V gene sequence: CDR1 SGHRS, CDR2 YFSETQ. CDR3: CASSFGTGSYEQYF. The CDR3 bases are TGTGCCAGTAGTTTCGGGACAGGCTCCTACGAGCAGTACTTC.

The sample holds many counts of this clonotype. In DNA, the CDR3 is TGTGCCACCCTCCCTCCCGGGACAGGGTATGGCTACACCTTC. Encoded protein: CATLPPGTGYGYTF. This chain connects TRBV6-1 to TRBJ1-2; 9 bases fit TRBD1. Losses at the gene ends were 10 bases for V and 5 bases for J; bases not matched to a gene: 11. The CDR3 has 14 amino acids. The germline gives CDR1 MNHNS, CDR2 SASEGT.

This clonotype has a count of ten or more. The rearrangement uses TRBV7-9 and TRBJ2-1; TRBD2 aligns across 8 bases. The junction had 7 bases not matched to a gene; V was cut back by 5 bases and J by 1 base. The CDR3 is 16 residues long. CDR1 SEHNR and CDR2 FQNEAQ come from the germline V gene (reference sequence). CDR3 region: CASSDTSGNSYNEQFF. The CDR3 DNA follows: TGTGCCAGCAGCGATACTAGCGGCAATTCCTACAATGAGCAGTTCTTC.

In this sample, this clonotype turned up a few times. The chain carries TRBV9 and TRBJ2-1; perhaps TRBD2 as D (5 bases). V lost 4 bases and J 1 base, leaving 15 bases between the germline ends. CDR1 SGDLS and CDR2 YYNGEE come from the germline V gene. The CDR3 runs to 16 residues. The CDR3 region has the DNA TGTGCCAGCAGCTCCGGCGGTCGGGGATCCTACAATGAGCAGTTCTTC. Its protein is CASSSGGRGSYNEQFF.

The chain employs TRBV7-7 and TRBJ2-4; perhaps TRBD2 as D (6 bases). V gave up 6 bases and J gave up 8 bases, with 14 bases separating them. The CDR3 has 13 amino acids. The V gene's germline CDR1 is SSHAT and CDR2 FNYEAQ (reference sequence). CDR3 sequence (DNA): TGTGCCAGCAGTCGACTAGTAGGAGACATTCAGTACTTC. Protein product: CASSRLVGDIQYF.

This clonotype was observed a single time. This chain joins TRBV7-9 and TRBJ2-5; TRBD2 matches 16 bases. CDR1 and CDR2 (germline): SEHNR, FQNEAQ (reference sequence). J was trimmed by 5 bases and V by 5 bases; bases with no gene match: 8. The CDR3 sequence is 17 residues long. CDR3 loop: CASSGGTSGGGLETQYF. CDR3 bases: TGTGCCAGCAGCGGAGGGACTAGCGGGGGGGGCTTGGAGACCCAGTACTTC.

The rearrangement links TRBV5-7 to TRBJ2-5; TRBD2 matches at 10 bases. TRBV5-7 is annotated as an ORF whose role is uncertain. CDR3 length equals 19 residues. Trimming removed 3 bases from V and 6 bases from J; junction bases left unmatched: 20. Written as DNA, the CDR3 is TGTGCCAGCAGCTCCATGGGGAGGTTTACTAGCGGGGTAGTGAAGACCCAGTACTTC. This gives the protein CASSSMGRFTSGVVKTQYF.

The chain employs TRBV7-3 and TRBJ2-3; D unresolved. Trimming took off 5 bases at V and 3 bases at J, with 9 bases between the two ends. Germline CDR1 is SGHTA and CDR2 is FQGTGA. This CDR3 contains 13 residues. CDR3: CASSPVSTDTQYF. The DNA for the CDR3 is TGTGCCAGCAGCCCGGTATCTACAGATACGCAGTATTTT. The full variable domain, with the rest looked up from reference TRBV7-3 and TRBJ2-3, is GAGVSQTPSNKVTEKGKYVELRCDPISGHTALYWYRQSLGQGPEFLIYFQGTGAADDSGLPNDRFFAVRPEGSVSTLKIQRTERGDSAVYLCASSPVSTDTQYFGPGTRLTVL.

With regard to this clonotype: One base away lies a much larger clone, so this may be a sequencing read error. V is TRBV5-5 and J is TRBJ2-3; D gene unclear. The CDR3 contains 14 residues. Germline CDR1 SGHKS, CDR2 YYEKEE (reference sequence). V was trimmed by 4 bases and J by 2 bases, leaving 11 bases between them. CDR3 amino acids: CASSAGYHTDTQYF. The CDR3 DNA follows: TGTGCCAGCAGCGCTGGGTACCACACAGATACGCAGTATTTT.